This T cell receptor beta chain originates from a study of blood T cell repertoires in COVID-19. Study summary: Samples came from the United States, Italy and Spain, spanning acute and convalescent COVID-19. From T cells, B-cell-depleted T cells, or PBMCs came the material, which was cDNA or gDNA.

Original data processing: Scientists estimated how many nucleated cells there were by amplifying reference gene primers. Measured with immunoSEQ multiplex PCR; TCRdb has only the in-frame clones, and not every one. That table supplies the V and J calls and clone size; D and trimming were determined from the DNA. The sample records roughly 150,000 clones, more than 70% being singletons. This CDR3 has 15 amino acids. Trimming stripped 0 bases from V and 8 bases from J, with 14 bases between. CDR1 and CDR2 (germline): ENHRY, SYGVKD. The sequence came from a woman aged 80 or older with active or convalescent COVID-19. The sample taken for sequencing was peripheral blood. This chain uses TRBV10-3 with TRBJ1-5; unclear D gene. CDR3 in amino acids: CAISESMEGWEPQHF. CDR3 sequence (DNA): TGTGCCATCAGTGAGTCGATGGAGGGTTGGGAGCCCCAGCATTTT.